The clone carrying this TCR beta chain was detected only a few times. Its antigen is undetermined. The data belong to a study of blood T cells in healthy people across ages. Findings and caveats of the study: Possibly, changes in expanded clonotypes were confounded because donor CMV status was unknown. Compared with aged donors, long-lived donors showed fewer expanded clones, suggesting selection.

V lost 4 bases and J lost 3, with 9 bases in between. CDR1 is LNHNV and CDR2 is YYDKDF in the germline V gene (reference sequence). The CDR3 is 13 residues long. Sample-barcoded 5' priming and a J-beta primer mix drove a second PCR of 7 to 11 cycles. Any given sample supplied a minimum of 3 million CDR3-containing paired-end reads. Each CDR3 protein is one row after TCRdb ran MiXCR on the 5' RACE reads. The sample has about 1,400,000 distinct CDR3 sequences, 59% seen once. Caucasian individuals from Russia who were healthy and aged 6 to 90 acted as donors. The chain carries TRBV15 and TRBJ1-2; D gene uncertain. The sequencing input was blood. This clonotype originated in a man aged 18 to 29 in good health. The CDR3 bases are TGTGCCACCAGCAATCTGGACTACTATGGCTACACCTTC. It translates to CATSNLDYYGYTF.